Here is one T cell receptor (beta chain) with its context. The table lists this clone with a few counts. No antigen is known for it. No much larger clone exists at a distance of one base, and base qualities are not known. Other DNA sequences within the sample encode an identical CDR3. The sample is drawn from a study of CD8+ T cells in alopecia areata (dated by TCRdb to 2016 to 2019). At the level of the whole study: Treated patients were enrolled in an open-label pilot trial of oral tofacitinib, 5 to 10 mg twice daily, for moderate-to-severe alopecia areata. Tofacitinib was given for 6 to 18 months, followed by 6 months of follow-up off drug to assess delayed response and recurrence. The study used high-throughput TCRbeta sequencing to examine T cell clonal expansion in alopecia areata, in both the C3H/HeJ mouse model and human patients. Human TCRbeta sequencing covered scalp tissue and sorted CD4+ and CD8+ peripheral blood T cells from patchy and totalis/universalis alopecia areata patients and healthy controls. Biopsies were taken from tofacitinib-treated patients at baseline and at 4 and 24 weeks of treatment, and a later scalp biopsy was taken in several of the tofacitinib-treated patients. Scalp clonality was compared across normal scalp (n=4), patchy alopecia areata scalp (n=8), and alopecia totalis/universalis scalp (n=8). RNA came from the PAXgene miRNA kit for fixed scalp, the miRNeasy kit for PBMCs, and the RNeasy kit for mouse skin. immunoSEQ multiplex PCR using 35 Vbeta forward primers and 13 Jbeta reverse primers was used to amplify TCRbeta CDR3 regions. Study-wide conclusions, independent of this receptor: Resident alphabeta T cells in normal human skin are also sequenced, complicating scalp TCR repertoire analysis, unlike mouse skin dominated by gammadelta T cells. TCR sequences shared between patients were less clear than in mice, possibly partly because of HLA diversity in the patient population. Lesional scalp, especially in alopecia totalis/universalis, showed higher clonality and more expanded CD8+ clones than normal scalp, suggesting antigenic drive.

The time point tag for this specimen amounts to: baseline before oral tofacitinib. From alopecia areata patients, peripheral blood was collected along with lesional scalp punch biopsies. Human scalp biopsies were fixed immediately in PAXgene tissue containers. Preparation of the library involved the immunoSEQ multiplex PCR assay. To provide template for TCR sequencing, every sample had RNA extracted and reverse transcribed into cDNA. First-strand cDNA was synthesized with SuperScript III using a 2:1 mix of oligo-dT and random hexamers. A synthetic immune receptor repertoire was used to measure amplification bias, and any remaining bias was corrected computationally. In the paper's pipeline: Raw reads were preprocessed to remove errors, and CDR3 was defined according to IMGT conventions as the region from the conserved cysteine to phenylalanine. To get clonality, Shannon entropy was normalized by log2 of the number of productive unique TCRs and the result was subtracted from 1. Whether scalp clones were CD4 or CD8 was inferred by matching scalp TCRbeta sequences against CD4 and CD8 repertoires sorted from blood. TCRdb mirrors the immuneACCESS table, restricted to in-frame sequences. Some clones are absent from its copies; in checked studies, under half trace to an unresolved V gene, and the reason for the others is unknown. D and trimming were read from the DNA, whereas the V and J calls and clone size are those reported in that table. The sample includes 7,500 to 8,000 clones, with nearly 70% observed a single time. The top ten clones comprise over 12% of the sample.

The junction shows trimming of 8 bases on V and 0 bases on J, plus 8 bases between the germline ends. The germline V gene provides CDR1 MNHNS and CDR2 SASEGT. Including the terminal cysteine and phenylalanine, the CDR3 comprises 12 residues. Of the read, only the CDR3 DNA is kept; its 36 bases are in frame from base 1. The sequencing used skin, collected at week 0. This clonotype originated in a human donor with alopecia areata. The V gene is TRBV6-1 and the J gene is TRBJ2-7; a weak D assignment points to TRBD2 (5 bases agree). The nucleotide sequence reads TGTGCCAGCTTACGGGACTCCTACGAGCAGTACTTC. Translated, this gives CASLRDSYEQYF.